The T cell receptor (beta chain) described here comes from a study of T cells in Graves' hyperthyroidism and ophthalmopathy. Authors of the study amplified TCR beta CDR3 regions from RNA transcripts. Carried out on the TCR CDR3, a first-round RT-PCR used the HTBI primer set. TCRdb reprocessed the multiplex PCR reads via MiXCR and lists one record per CDR3 protein. This repertoire shows fewer than 350,000 distinct CDR3 sequences, around 20% found once; its top ten account for 50%. This clonotype came up many times. The receptor's source is a woman between 50 and 59 years old with Graves' hyperthyroidism. Sequenced sample: blood.

CDR3 in amino acids: CASSLSGPNTEAFF. The CDR3 nucleotides read TGTGCCAGCAGTTTGAGTGGGCCGAACACTGAAGCTTTCTTT. The genes are TRBV27 and TRBJ1-1; D uncertain. V dropped 3 bases and J dropped 1 base, with 9 bases sitting between them. CDR3 length equals 14 residues. Germline V gives CDR1 MNHEY, CDR2 SMNVEV (reference sequence).